The clone carrying this T cell receptor beta chain appeared once. An end of the junction differs from the germline gene, which may be a read error. The same CDR3 also results from other DNA sequences found in this sample. The data were taken from a study of control samples from healthy donors and cancer patients. Per germline, CDR1 KGHSH and CDR2 LQKENI. The CDR3 covers 14 residues. Generated by immunoSEQ multiplex PCR, the TCRdb table keeps only in-frame clones and is missing some. The sample holds roughly 59,000 clones, about 92% seen once. V usage is TRBV18 and J usage is TRBJ1-2; D not certain. The sample taken for sequencing was PBMCs. The TCR was taken from a middle-aged man with colorectal cancer. CDR3 loop: CASSASRQYYGYTF. The CDR3 nucleotides read TGTGCCAGCTCAGCCTCAAGGCAGTACTATGGCTACACCTTT.